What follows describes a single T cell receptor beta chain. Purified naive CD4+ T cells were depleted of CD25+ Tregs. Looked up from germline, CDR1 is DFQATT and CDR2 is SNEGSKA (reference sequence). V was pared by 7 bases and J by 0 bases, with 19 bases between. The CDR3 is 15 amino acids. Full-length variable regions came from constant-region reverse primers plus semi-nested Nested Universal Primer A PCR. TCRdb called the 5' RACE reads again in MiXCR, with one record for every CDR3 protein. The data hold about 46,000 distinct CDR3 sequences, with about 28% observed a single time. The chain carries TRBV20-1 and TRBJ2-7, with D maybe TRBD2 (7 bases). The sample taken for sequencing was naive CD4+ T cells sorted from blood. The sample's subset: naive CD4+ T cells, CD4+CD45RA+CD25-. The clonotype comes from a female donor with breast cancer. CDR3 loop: CSGGGWGTVSYEQYF. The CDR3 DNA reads TGCAGTGGGGGGGGCTGGGGTACGGTCTCCTACGAGCAGTACTTC.